This TCR beta chain originates from a study of T cells in women clearing cervical HPV infection. Background on the study: Case blood drawn at lesion detection; control blood after infection cleared. Study-wide results and limits: Repertoire richness, not evenness, was significantly elevated in CIN3+ cases versus controls.

The CDR3 contains 16 residues. CDR1 MDHEN and CDR2 SYDVKM come from the germline V gene. V lost 2 bases and J 0 bases, leaving 13 bases between the germline ends. About this clone itself: Antigen unknown. From the germline J gene comes the end of the CDR3, since the read stops 3 residues before it.

TCRdb keeps only in-frame clones here, not all; method: immunoSEQ multiplex PCR. This sample's table reports about 18,000 clones. This sequence was found in a woman aged 18 to 75 with a cervical HPV16 infection that either progressed to CIN3+ or cleared (not recorded which). What was sequenced was blood buffy coat. V usage is TRBV28 and J usage is TRBJ1-2, with D possibly matching TRBD1 (5 bases). The CDR3 bases that were read are TGTGCCAGCAGTTTAAGAGGGGATCCCTCTAACTATGGC. It translates to CASSLRGDPSNYG. The full CDR3 protein is CASSLRGDPSNYGYTF.